Below, one T cell receptor (beta chain) is given with its context. The data stem from a study of PD-L1 blockade in urothelial cancer. Study-wide context: Administration of atezolizumab to patients began at some point between 2013 and 2015, at 1,200 mg intravenously every 3 weeks. The analyses of blood took place 3 weeks (second dose) and 6 weeks after treatment start. Each patient had 0 to 3 earlier chemotherapy regimens.

The CDR3 length is 13 residues. V shed 2 bases and J shed 7 bases, with 11 bases lying between them. CDR1 is MNHEY, CDR2 SMNVEV, per germline (reference sequence). Data came from immunoSEQ multiplex PCR; TCRdb stores just in-frame clones and leaves some out. The sample holds about 37,000 clones, 70% to 85% seen once. The receptor was isolated from a man in his fifties or sixties with urothelial cancer. The V and J genes are TRBV27 and TRBJ1-1, with D tentatively TRBD1 (5 bases). The sample consisted of PBMCs, taken around atezolizumab (anti-PD-L1) treatment. CDR3 DNA: TGTGCCAGCAGTTTAAATCGGGGGGGTGAAGCTTTCTTT. This encodes CASSLNRGGEAFF.